These 25 T cell receptor beta chains share one sample of origin, sequenced in a study of T cells in Graves' hyperthyroidism and ophthalmopathy. Template material for amplifying TCR beta CDR3 regions consisted of RNA transcripts. The TCR CDR3 was amplified in a first-round RT-PCR using the HTBI primer set. TCRdb reprocessed the multiplex PCR reads via MiXCR and lists one record per CDR3 protein. This sample yields about 350,000 distinct CDR3 sequences, of which approximately 15% are seen a single time; 20% to 25% belongs to the top ten. Sequencing was done on a sample of blood. These receptors all stem from a woman in her twenties or thirties with Graves' hyperthyroidism.

This clonotype was observed at least ten times. The chain carries TRBV24-1 and TRBJ1-2; TRBD1 might be the D (5 bases). The CDR3 loop spans 11 amino acids. V was clipped by 9 bases and J by 7 bases, with 11 bases between them. CDR1 and CDR2 (germline): KGHDR, SFDVKD. CDR3 residues: CATYGTAGYTF. The CDR3 bases are TGTGCCACCTACGGGACGGCTGGCTACACCTTC.

In this sample, this clonotype turned up a few times. This chain links TRBV12-3 or TRBV12-4 with TRBJ2-5; D unclear. With 6 bases removed from V and 2 bases from J, the gap between germline ends came to 10 bases. CDR3 length: 13 residues. CDR3 loop: CASREPFQETQYF. The DNA of the CDR3 is TGTGCCAGCAGAGAACCTTTTCAAGAGACCCAGTACTTC.

The sample holds a few counts of this clonotype. The chain joins TRBV5-1 to TRBJ2-1; TRBD1 is a possible D gene (5 bases). Looked up from germline, CDR1 is SGHRS and CDR2 is YFSETQ. The CDR3 is made up of 14 amino acids. The ends were cut back, 4 bases at V and 6 bases at J, with 14 bases in the middle. CDR3 nucleotides: TGCGCCAGCAGCCCTCCAGGGAATTTCAATGAGCAGTTCTTC. It codes for CASSPPGNFNEQFF.

This clonotype appeared many times. This sequence joins TRBV28 and TRBJ1-4, with D tentatively TRBD1 (6 bases). Trimming cost V 5 bases and J 4 bases, with 23 bases left between them. In germline, CDR1 is MDHEN, CDR2 SYDVKM. The CDR3 sequence is 18 residues long. In DNA, the CDR3 is TGTGCCAGCAGTCCACATTTCGGGGGCCGTCAGATTAATGAAAAACTGTTTTTT. Amino acids: CASSPHFGGRQINEKLFF.

The chain carries TRBV5-4 and TRBJ2-1; unclear D gene. This CDR3 contains 17 residues. The ends were cut back, 0 bases at V and 4 bases at J, with 17 bases in the middle. CDR1 SGHNT and CDR2 YYREEE come from the germline V gene (reference sequence). The CDR3 spells CASSLGLGPGQYNEQFF. Here the CDR3 DNA reads TGTGCCAGCAGCTTGGGCTTAGGGCCAGGCCAATACAATGAGCAGTTCTTC.

This clonotype was seen many times. A read error may account for a junction end that differs from germline. The rearrangement uses TRBV11-2 and TRBJ1-5, with 10 bases fitting TRBD1. This CDR3 is 14 amino acids long. CDR1 and CDR2 from the germline V gene are SGHAT and FQNNGV. This CDR3 is CASNLGTGEPPQHF. The CDR3 DNA reads TGTGCCAGCAACTTAGGGACAGGGGAACCGCCCCAGCATTTT.

The CDR3 sequence: CSVRVRDRAPYEQYF. CDR3 bases: TGCAGCGTGCGGGTCCGGGACAGGGCGCCCTACGAGCAGTACTTC. J is TRBJ2-7 and V is TRBV29-1, with 9 bases identical to TRBD1. With 6 bases clipped from V and 2 bases from J, the junction kept 11 bases outside the gene matches. This CDR3 has 15 residues. Germline-derived CDR1 and CDR2 are SQVTM and ANQGSEA.

This clonotype was counted only a few times. The genes are TRBV24-1 and TRBJ2-1, with TRBD2 identical over 10 bases. With 6 bases clipped from V and 6 bases from J, the junction kept 7 bases outside the gene matches. CDR3 length: 15 residues. In germline, CDR1 is KGHDR, CDR2 SFDVKD. The CDR3 loop is CATSPAGGTGNEQFF. Written as DNA, the CDR3 is TGTGCCACCAGTCCAGCGGGAGGGACGGGCAATGAGCAGTTCTTC.

This clonotype has just a few counts. The chain carries TRBV3-1 and TRBJ2-7; 8 bases agree with TRBD2. This CDR3 has 15 residues. With V trimmed by 4 bases and J by 3 bases, 8 bases remained unmatched. Germline CDR1 is LGHDT and CDR2 is YNNKEL (reference sequence). The DNA for the CDR3 is TGTGCCAGCAGCCCCCAAGCGGGAGCCCTCTACGAGCAGTACTTC. As protein: CASSPQAGALYEQYF.

This clonotype has a count of ten or more. V gene TRBV28 combines with J gene TRBJ1-4; perhaps TRBD1 as D (5 bases). CDR1 is MDHEN and CDR2 is SYDVKM in the germline V gene. This CDR3 has 14 residues. V was shortened by 2 bases and J by 8 bases, with 12 bases between the two germline ends. The CDR3 spells CASSLPGQREKLFF. In DNA, the CDR3 is TGTGCCAGCAGTTTACCAGGGCAAAGGGAAAAACTGTTTTTT.

Points on this clonotype: This could be a read error, since a much larger clone is one nucleotide away. The J gene is TRBJ2-1, the V gene TRBV11-2; TRBD2 matches 7 bases. The trim removed 5 bases at V and 8 bases at J, leaving 12 bases unmatched. The germline V gene encodes CDR1 SGHAT and CDR2 FQNNGV. This CDR3 is built from 15 residues. CDR3 amino acids: CASSPTGGLYDEQFF. DNA of the CDR3: TGTGCCAGCAGCCCGACGGGGGGATTATACGATGAGCAGTTCTTC.

The chain couples TRBV6-1 to TRBJ2-4; 11 positions agree with TRBD2. The V segment lost 9 bases and the J segment 9 bases; nucleotides outside the gene matches: 10. Germline assignment: CDR1 MNHNS and CDR2 SASEGT. CDR3 length: 14 amino acids. The CDR3 protein is CASTTSGSGSIQYF. The CDR3 nucleotides read TGTGCCAGTACAACTAGCGGGAGCGGGAGCATTCAGTACTTC.

V usage is TRBV9 and J usage is TRBJ1-4; weak D call: TRBD1 (6 bases). The CDR3 contains 16 residues. The V end lost 4 bases, the J end lost 0 bases, and 13 bases lay between the germline ends. CDR1 and CDR2 from the germline V gene are SGDLS and YYNGEE. The CDR3 region has the DNA TGTGCCAGCAGCACTAGACAGGATGCAACTAATGAAAAACTGTTTTTT. It is translated as CASSTRQDATNEKLFF.

This clonotype was seen many times. The genes are TRBV5-5 and TRBJ1-5; D uncertain. CDR3 size: 15 residues. Deletions cut 4 bases from V and 5 bases from J, with 16 bases between. CDR1 and CDR2 from the germline V gene are SGHKS and YYEKEE (reference sequence). This CDR3 reads CASSAHIFGYQPQHF. The DNA for the CDR3 is TGTGCCAGCAGCGCTCACATCTTTGGGTATCAGCCCCAGCATTTT.

The V call is TRBV19, the J call TRBJ2-5; maybe TRBD2 (6 bases). V was pared by 8 bases and J by 0 bases, with 10 bases between. Germline V gives CDR1 LNHDA, CDR2 SQIVND (reference sequence). This CDR3 is built from 13 residues. The chain's CDR3 is CASAGNYQETQYF. CDR3 coding DNA: TGTGCCAGTGCGGGAAACTACCAAGAGACCCAGTACTTC.

This clonotype was seen ten or more times. The chain joins TRBV29-1 to TRBJ2-7, with D possibly being TRBD1 (6 bases). CDR1 and CDR2 from the germline V gene are SQVTM and ANQGSEA. Between the trimmed V and J ends, which lost 6 bases and 5 bases, there was a span of 14 bases. CDR3 length: 12 amino acids. CDR3 bases: TGCAGCGTGGGCTGGGGGCGCGACGAGCAGTACTTC. Its translation is CSVGWGRDEQYF.

The chain is built from TRBV12-3 or TRBV12-4 and TRBJ2-1; D perhaps matches TRBD2 (5 bases). This CDR3 spans 14 amino acids. V was clipped by 4 bases and J by 10 bases, with 17 bases between them. The CDR3 region has the DNA TGTGCCAGCAGTTCCCGTGAGGGCTCGTTGGAGCAGTTCTTC. It translates to CASSSREGSLEQFF.

This clonotype was observed many times. This chain links TRBV28 with TRBJ1-5; D is perhaps TRBD1 (5 bases). Per germline, CDR1 MDHEN and CDR2 SYDVKM. Trimming took 0 bases from V and 8 from J, leaving 20 bases between them. The CDR3 totals 17 residues. This CDR3 reads CASSLWTLRDGAEPQHF. CDR3 nucleotides: TGTGCCAGCAGTTTATGGACTTTGCGGGACGGGGCGGAGCCCCAGCATTTT.

This clonotype has a count of ten or more. The chain joins TRBV11-2 to TRBJ2-1; 11 nucleotides align to TRBD2. V lost 7 bases and J lost 6; bases outside the gene matches: 5. This CDR3 has 14 amino acids. The germline V gene encodes CDR1 SGHAT and CDR2 FQNNGV. DNA of the CDR3: TGTGCCAGCAATCCTAGCGGGAGGCCCAATGAGCAGTTCTTC. This translates into CASNPSGRPNEQFF.

The chain combines TRBV20-1 with TRBJ1-1; tentatively, D is TRBD1 (5 bases). The CDR3 totals 17 residues. The germline V and J ends were trimmed by 3 bases and 6 bases, with 26 bases remaining between them. CDR1 and CDR2 (germline): DFQATT, SNEGSKA (reference sequence). The DNA for the CDR3 is TGCAGTGCTAGTAATCAACGGGACTTTTACGGCCGCCCTGAAGCTTTCTTT. Protein product: CSASNQRDFYGRPEAFF.

This clonotype was recorded many times. The chain combines TRBV20-1 with TRBJ2-7, with 8 bases aligning to TRBD2. Germline V gives CDR1 DFQATT, CDR2 SNEGSKA (reference sequence). Germline trimming cut 6 bases from V and 6 bases from J; bases unmatched to any gene: 10. The CDR3 is 13 residues long. CDR3 protein: CSAPGLGVSEQYF. In nucleotides, the CDR3 is TGCAGTGCCCCGGGACTAGGGGTGAGCGAGCAGTACTTC.

This clonotype was seen many times. The rearrangement links TRBV5-4 to TRBJ2-1; no reliable D call. The germline CDR1 and CDR2 sequences are SGHNT and YYREEE (reference sequence). The CDR3 consists of 12 residues. V shed 0 bases and J shed 5 bases, with 3 bases lying between them. The CDR3 nucleotides are TGTGCCAGCAGCTTGGACAACAATGAGCAGTTCTTC. It yields the protein CASSLDNNEQFF.

There are a few counts of this clonotype. V usage is TRBV20-1 and J usage is TRBJ2-1; D possibly matches TRBD1 or TRBD2 (5 bases each). The length of the CDR3 is 13 residues. The ends were cut back, 1 base at V and 5 bases at J, with 9 bases in the middle. The germline gives CDR1 DFQATT, CDR2 SNEGSKA (reference sequence). CDR3 in amino acids: CSARGDVNNEQFF. The CDR3 nucleotides read TGCAGTGCTAGAGGGGACGTCAACAATGAGCAGTTCTTC.

The chain couples TRBV5-1 to TRBJ2-3; 9 bases are a match to TRBD2. V dropped 3 bases and J dropped 0; count of bases not matched to a gene: 5. The CDR3 is made up of 16 amino acids. Germline loops: CDR1 SGHRS, CDR2 YFSETQ. The CDR3 DNA reads as TGCGCCAGCAGCTCCTCTAGCGGGACCAGCACAGATACGCAGTATTTT. Its translation is CASSSSSGTSTDTQYF.

With respect to this clonotype: At one of its ends the junction is not consistent with the germline gene, which may arise from a read error. The chain combines TRBV14 with TRBJ2-7, with D uncertain. This CDR3 contains 13 residues. Germline V gene sequence: CDR1 SGHDN, CDR2 FVKESK. The CDR3, as DNA: TGTGCCAGCAACCAAGGAGCCCGCTACGAGCAGTACTTC. Its translation is CASNQGARYEQYF.